These T cell receptor beta chains were read from a single sample in a study of HIV-infected patients and healthy controls. Using its own MiXCR run on the 5' RACE reads, TCRdb lists one record per CDR3 protein. Of approximately 67,000 distinct CDR3 sequences listed, approximately 16% are singletons. Sequencing input: CD4+ T cells from blood. These receptors were taken from a human donor in good health. Both conserved end residues are part of each CDR3. D genes are given only for firm matches. Part of the rows lack a size; the others show once, few, many or a class for expanded clones.

v_call: TRBV11-3
d_call: .
clone_size: few
j_call: TRBJ2-3
cdr3_nt: TGTGCCAGCAATCGGGACAGCACAGATACGCAGTATTTT
cdr3_aa: CASNRDSTDTQYF

v_call: TRBV11-1
d_call: .
clone_size: few
j_call: TRBJ1-3
cdr3_nt: TGTGCCAGCAGCTCAAGGGGATCCGGAAACACCATATATTTT
cdr3_aa: CASSSRGSGNTIYF

v_call: TRBV12-3/TRBV12-4
d_call: .
clone_size: few
j_call: TRBJ2-3
cdr3_nt: TGTGCCAGCAGTACCCGGGATACGCAGTATTTT
cdr3_aa: CASSTRDTQYF

v_call: TRBV7-2
d_call: .
clone_size: .
j_call: TRBJ2-1
cdr3_nt: TGTGCCAGCAGCTTTGAGGGAGGACCCTACAATGAGCAGTTCTTC
cdr3_aa: CASSFEGGPYNEQFF

v_call: TRBV11-2
d_call: .
clone_size: few
j_call: TRBJ2-3
cdr3_nt: TGTGCCAGCAGCTTAGTGACAGGATTTCTTAATACGCAGTATTTT
cdr3_aa: CASSLVTGFLNTQYF

v_call: TRBV27
d_call: .
clone_size: many
j_call: TRBJ1-2
cdr3_nt: TGTGCCAGCAGTCTTCGGCAGACTAACTATGGCTACACCTTC
cdr3_aa: CASSLRQTNYGYTF

v_call: TRBV30
d_call: .
clone_size: .
j_call: TRBJ1-1
cdr3_nt: TGTGCCTGGAGTCCCCCCGCCAGGGTGGAGGCTTTCTTT
cdr3_aa: CAWSPPARVEAFF

v_call: TRBV20-1
d_call: .
clone_size: once
j_call: TRBJ2-7
cdr3_nt: TGCAGTGCTCCCCGAACAGGGTATTCGACCACCTACGAGCAGTACTTC
cdr3_aa: CSAPRTGYSTTYEQYF

v_call: TRBV4-3
d_call: .
clone_size: .
j_call: TRBJ1-1
cdr3_nt: TGCGCCAGCAGCCAAGATACGGCAAGACCGAACACTGAAGCTTTCTTT
cdr3_aa: CASSQDTARPNTEAFF

v_call: TRBV6-9
d_call: .
clone_size: .
j_call: TRBJ2-6
cdr3_nt: TGTGCCAGTCGGGCCAACGTCCTGACTTTC
cdr3_aa: CASRANVLTF

v_call: TRBV4-3
d_call: .
clone_size: .
j_call: TRBJ2-2
cdr3_nt: TGCGCCAGCAGCCAAGCCGACAGGAACACCGGGGAGCTGTTTTTT
cdr3_aa: CASSQADRNTGELFF

v_call: TRBV29-1
d_call: .
clone_size: few
j_call: TRBJ2-2
cdr3_nt: TGCAGCGCCGGACATCCCGACGATCCGTCCACCGGGGAGCTGTTTTTT
cdr3_aa: CSAGHPDDPSTGELFF

v_call: TRBV5-1
d_call: .
clone_size: many
j_call: TRBJ1-2
cdr3_nt: TGCGCCAGCAGCTTGGGGTCCACCAACTATGGCTACACCTTC
cdr3_aa: CASSLGSTNYGYTF

v_call: TRBV7-2
d_call: .
clone_size: .
j_call: TRBJ2-2
cdr3_nt: TGTGCCAGCAGCGGACGGACCCTCACCGGGGAGCTGTTTTTT
cdr3_aa: CASSGRTLTGELFF

v_call: TRBV7-3
d_call: TRBD1
clone_size: few
j_call: TRBJ2-1
cdr3_nt: TGTGCCAGCAGCAACCCGGACAGGTCGCGTGAGCAGTTCTTC
cdr3_aa: CASSNPDRSREQFF

v_call: TRBV5-8
d_call: .
clone_size: many
j_call: TRBJ2-3
cdr3_nt: TGTGCCAGCAGCTTGGGGATAGCCGCCACTGTTACGCAGTATTTT
cdr3_aa: CASSLGIAATVTQYF

v_call: TRBV20-1
d_call: .
clone_size: few
j_call: TRBJ1-4
cdr3_nt: TGCAGTGCTAGGGGGCGTGAAAAACTGTTTTTT
cdr3_aa: CSARGREKLFF

v_call: TRBV21-1
d_call: .
clone_size: .
j_call: TRBJ1-4
cdr3_nt: TGTGCCAGCAGCCCAAGTCGGGTAGATGAAAAACTGTTTTTT
cdr3_aa: CASSPSRVDEKLFF

v_call: TRBV5-5
d_call: .
clone_size: many
j_call: TRBJ2-6
cdr3_nt: TGTGCCAGCAACACAGGGAATGGGGCCAACGTCCTGACTTTC
cdr3_aa: CASNTGNGANVLTF

v_call: TRBV6-2/TRBV6-3
d_call: .
clone_size: many
j_call: TRBJ1-1
cdr3_nt: TGTGCCAGCAGTTTCCTACAGGGGAACACTGAAGCTTTCTTT
cdr3_aa: CASSFLQGNTEAFF

v_call: TRBV5-6
d_call: .
clone_size: .
j_call: TRBJ1-2
cdr3_nt: TGTGCCAGCACCCGACAGAATATTGGCTACACCTTC
cdr3_aa: CASTRQNIGYTF

v_call: TRBV10-3
d_call: .
clone_size: many
j_call: TRBJ1-2
cdr3_nt: TGTGCCATCAAACTACCAGGGTTTGGGGGCTACACCTTC
cdr3_aa: CAIKLPGFGGYTF

v_call: TRBV2
d_call: .
clone_size: .
j_call: TRBJ2-7
cdr3_nt: TGTGCCAGCAGTGAATACGCGGGGCAGTACTTC
cdr3_aa: CASSEYAGQYF

v_call: TRBV7-8
d_call: TRBD1
clone_size: few
j_call: TRBJ1-1
cdr3_nt: TGTGCCAGCAGCCCCCGGGACAGGGTGAACACTGAAGCTTTCTTT
cdr3_aa: CASSPRDRVNTEAFF

v_call: TRBV5-1
d_call: .
clone_size: few
j_call: TRBJ2-1
cdr3_nt: TGCGCCAGCAGACTAGATCACTCCTACAATGAGCAGTTCTTC
cdr3_aa: CASRLDHSYNEQFF

v_call: TRBV5-1
d_call: .
clone_size: many
j_call: TRBJ2-1
cdr3_nt: TGCGCCAGCAGCTTGGATCTGGACACCTACAATGAGCAGTTCTTC
cdr3_aa: CASSLDLDTYNEQFF

v_call: TRBV7-9
d_call: .
clone_size: many
j_call: TRBJ2-5
cdr3_nt: TGTGCCAGCAGCTTAGTCGGGGGCTGGGAGACCCAGTACTTC
cdr3_aa: CASSLVGGWETQYF

v_call: TRBV5-5
d_call: .
clone_size: few
j_call: TRBJ1-2
cdr3_nt: TGTGCCAGCAGCTTCGCCCCTTCGGTCCCAAATGGCTACACCTTC
cdr3_aa: CASSFAPSVPNGYTF

v_call: TRBV7-3
d_call: .
clone_size: few
j_call: TRBJ2-1
cdr3_nt: TGTGCCAGCAGCCCCCAACCGGGGGCCAATGAGCAGTTCTTC
cdr3_aa: CASSPQPGANEQFF

v_call: TRBV29-1
d_call: .
clone_size: medium-sized
j_call: TRBJ1-2
cdr3_nt: TGCAGCGTTGAAGATCAGGGCAGGTTAGGGTTGGGCTACACCTTC
cdr3_aa: CSVEDQGRLGLGYTF

v_call: TRBV20-1
d_call: TRBD2
clone_size: .
j_call: TRBJ2-3
cdr3_nt: TGCAGTGCTAGGGGAGGACTAGCGGGAGTGACAGATACGCAGTATTTT
cdr3_aa: CSARGGLAGVTDTQYF

v_call: TRBV12-3/TRBV12-4
d_call: TRBD2
clone_size: many
j_call: TRBJ2-1
cdr3_nt: TGTGCCAGCAGACCCGGACTAGCGAGTTACAATGAGCAGTTCTTC
cdr3_aa: CASRPGLASYNEQFF

v_call: TRBV6-2/TRBV6-3
d_call: TRBD1
clone_size: .
j_call: TRBJ1-5
cdr3_nt: TGTGCCAGCAGTCGGACAGGGTCTCTTAGGGCCCAGCATTTT
cdr3_aa: CASSRTGSLRAQHF

v_call: TRBV7-3
d_call: TRBD2
clone_size: .
j_call: TRBJ2-1
cdr3_nt: TGTGCCAGCAGCTTAAACGCTCTAGCGGGGGCGTCCAATGAGCAGTTCTTC
cdr3_aa: CASSLNALAGASNEQFF

v_call: TRBV28
d_call: TRBD1
clone_size: many
j_call: TRBJ1-1
cdr3_nt: TGTGCCAGCAGCCTTGACAGGGTGAACACTGAAGCTTTCTTT
cdr3_aa: CASSLDRVNTEAFF

v_call: TRBV12-3/TRBV12-4
d_call: TRBD2
clone_size: .
j_call: TRBJ2-5
cdr3_nt: TGTGCCAGCAGTTTCAGCGGACTAGCGGGAGTAGAGACCCAGTACTTC
cdr3_aa: CASSFSGLAGVETQYF

v_call: TRBV5-1
d_call: TRBD1
clone_size: many
j_call: TRBJ2-7
cdr3_nt: TGCGCCAGCAGCTGGGGACAGGGCGGCGAGCAGTACTTC
cdr3_aa: CASSWGQGGEQYF